This record concerns one T cell receptor beta chain sequence. This entry comes from a study of shared clonotypes between healthy human individuals. The table came from immunoSEQ multiplex PCR; TCRdb's copy has only in-frame clones and leaves some out. This table has nearly 500,000 clones, over 65% appearing once. The sequencing input was PBMCs. The source is a woman aged 40 to 49 in good health. Some clones in this sample may be carry-over from other donors' samples.

The CDR3 DNA sequence: TGTGCCAGTAGCGTCGGGGGCCCAGATACGCAGTATTTT. This sequence encodes CASSVGGPDTQYF. The chain combines TRBV19 with TRBJ2-3; possibly TRBD1 or TRBD2 for D (6 bases each). The germline CDR1 and CDR2 sequences are LNHDA and SQIVND (reference sequence). V was pared by 6 bases and J by 4 bases, with 11 bases between. The CDR3 runs 13 residues.